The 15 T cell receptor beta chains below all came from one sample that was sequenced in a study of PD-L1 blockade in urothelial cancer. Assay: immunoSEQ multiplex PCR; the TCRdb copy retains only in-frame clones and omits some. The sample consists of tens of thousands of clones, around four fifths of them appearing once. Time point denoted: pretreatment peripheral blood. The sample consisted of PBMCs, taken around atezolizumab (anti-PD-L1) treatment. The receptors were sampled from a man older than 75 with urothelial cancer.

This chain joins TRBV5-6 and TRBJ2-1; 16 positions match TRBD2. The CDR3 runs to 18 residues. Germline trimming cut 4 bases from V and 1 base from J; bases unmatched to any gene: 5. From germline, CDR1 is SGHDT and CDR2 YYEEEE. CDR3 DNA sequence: TGTGCCAGCAGCCTGGGACTAGCGGGAGGGAGGTCCTACAATGAGCAGTTCTTC. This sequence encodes CASSLGLAGGRSYNEQFF.

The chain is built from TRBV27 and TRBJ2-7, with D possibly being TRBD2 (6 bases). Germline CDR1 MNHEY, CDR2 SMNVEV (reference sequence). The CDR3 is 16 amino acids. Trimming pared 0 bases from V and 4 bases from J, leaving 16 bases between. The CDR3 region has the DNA TGTGCCAGCAGTTTATCGTTCGGGAGATCAGGATACGAGCAGTACTTC. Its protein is CASSLSFGRSGYEQYF.

This chain's CDR3 is CASSTSGRGYNEQFF. CDR3 coding DNA: TGTGCCAGCAGCACTAGCGGGAGGGGCTACAATGAGCAGTTCTTC. This chain connects TRBV9 to TRBJ2-1, with 13 bases lining up with TRBD2. CDR1 SGDLS and CDR2 YYNGEE come from the germline V gene. The V gene end was trimmed by 4 bases and the J gene end by 3 bases; junction bases not matched to a gene: 1. CDR3 length: 15 residues.

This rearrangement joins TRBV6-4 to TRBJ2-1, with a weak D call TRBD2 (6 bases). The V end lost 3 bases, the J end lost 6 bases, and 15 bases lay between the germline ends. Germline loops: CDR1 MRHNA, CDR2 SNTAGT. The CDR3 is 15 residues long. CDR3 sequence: CASSEGGLPANEQFF. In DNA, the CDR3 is TGTGCCAGCAGTGAGGGGGGACTGCCAGCCAATGAGCAGTTCTTC.

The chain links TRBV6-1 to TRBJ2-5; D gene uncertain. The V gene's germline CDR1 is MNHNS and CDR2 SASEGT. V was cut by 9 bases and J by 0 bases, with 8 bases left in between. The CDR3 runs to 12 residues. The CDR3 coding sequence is TGTGCCAGTAGCCAGTACCAAGAGACCCAGTACTTC. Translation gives CASSQYQETQYF.

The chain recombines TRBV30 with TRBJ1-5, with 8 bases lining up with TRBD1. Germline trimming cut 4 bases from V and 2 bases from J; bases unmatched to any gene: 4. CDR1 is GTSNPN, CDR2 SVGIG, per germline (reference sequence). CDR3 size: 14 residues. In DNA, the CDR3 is TGTGCCTGGACCCAGACAGGGGGCAATCAGCCCCAGCATTTT. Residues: CAWTQTGGNQPQHF.

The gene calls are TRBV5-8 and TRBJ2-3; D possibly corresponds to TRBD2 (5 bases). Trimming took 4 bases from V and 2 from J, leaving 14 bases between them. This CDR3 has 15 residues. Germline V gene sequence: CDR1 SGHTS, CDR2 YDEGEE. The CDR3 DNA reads TGTGCCAGCAGCCTCCTTTTGAGGGACACAGATACGCAGTATTTT. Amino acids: CASSLLLRDTDTQYF. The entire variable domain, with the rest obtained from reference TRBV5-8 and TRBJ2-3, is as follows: EAGVTQSPTHLIKTRGQQATLRCSPISGHTSVYWYQQALGLGLQFLLWYDEGEERNRGNFPPRFSGRQFPNYSSELNVNALELEDSALYLCASSLLLRDTDTQYFGPGTRLTVL.

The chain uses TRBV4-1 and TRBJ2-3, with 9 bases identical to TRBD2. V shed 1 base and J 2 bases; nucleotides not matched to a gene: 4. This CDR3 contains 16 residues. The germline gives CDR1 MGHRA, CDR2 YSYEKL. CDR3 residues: CASSQVGGLATDTQYF. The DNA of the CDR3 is TGCGCCAGCAGCCAAGTTGGGGGACTAGCCACAGATACGCAGTATTTT.

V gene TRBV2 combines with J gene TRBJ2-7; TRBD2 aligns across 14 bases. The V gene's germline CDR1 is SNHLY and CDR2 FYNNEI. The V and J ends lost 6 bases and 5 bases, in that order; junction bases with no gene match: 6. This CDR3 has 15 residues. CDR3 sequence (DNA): TGTGCCAGCAGAGCCGGGACTAGCGGGAGCAACGAGCAGTACTTC. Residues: CASRAGTSGSNEQYF.

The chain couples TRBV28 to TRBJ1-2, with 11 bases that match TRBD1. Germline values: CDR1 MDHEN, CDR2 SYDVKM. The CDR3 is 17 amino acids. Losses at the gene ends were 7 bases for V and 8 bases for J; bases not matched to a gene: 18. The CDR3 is CASNRIRDRGIGRGYTF. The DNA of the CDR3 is TGTGCCAGCAACCGAATCCGGGACAGGGGGATTGGGAGAGGCTACACCTTC.

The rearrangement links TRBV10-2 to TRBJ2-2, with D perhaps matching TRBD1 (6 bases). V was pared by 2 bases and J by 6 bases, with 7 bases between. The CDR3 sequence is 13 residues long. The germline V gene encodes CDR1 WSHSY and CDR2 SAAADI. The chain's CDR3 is CASSETGPGELFF. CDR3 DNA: TGCGCCAGCAGTGAGACAGGGCCCGGGGAGCTGTTTTTT.

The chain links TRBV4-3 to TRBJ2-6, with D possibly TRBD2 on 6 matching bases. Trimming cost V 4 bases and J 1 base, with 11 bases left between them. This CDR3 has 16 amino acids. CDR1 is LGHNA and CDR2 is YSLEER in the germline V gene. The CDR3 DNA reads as TGCGCCAGCAGCCCCGATGGGGGGTCTGGGGCCAACGTCCTGACTTTC. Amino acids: CASSPDGGSGANVLTF.

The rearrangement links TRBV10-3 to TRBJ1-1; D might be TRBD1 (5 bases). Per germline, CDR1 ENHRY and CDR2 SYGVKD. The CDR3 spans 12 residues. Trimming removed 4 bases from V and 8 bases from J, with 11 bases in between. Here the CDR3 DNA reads TGTGCCATCAGTGTAGGGGTTTCAGAAGCTTTCTTT. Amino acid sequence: CAISVGVSEAFF.

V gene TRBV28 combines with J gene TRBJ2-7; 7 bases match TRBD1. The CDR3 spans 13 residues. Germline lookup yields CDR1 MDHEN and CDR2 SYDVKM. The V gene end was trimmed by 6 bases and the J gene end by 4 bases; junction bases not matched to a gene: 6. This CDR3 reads CASSLGQPYEQYF. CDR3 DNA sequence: TGTGCCAGCAGCCTGGGACAGCCATACGAGCAGTACTTC.

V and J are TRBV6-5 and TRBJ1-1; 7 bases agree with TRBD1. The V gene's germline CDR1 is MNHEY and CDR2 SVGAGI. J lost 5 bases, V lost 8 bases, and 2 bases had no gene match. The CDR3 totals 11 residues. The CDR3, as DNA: TGTGCCAGCTACAGGGGTACTGAAGCTTTCTTT. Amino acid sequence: CASYRGTEAFF.